The 30 T cell receptor beta chains below all came from one sample that was sequenced in a study of T cell responses to AZD1222 COVID-19 vaccine. Assay used: immunoSEQ multiplex PCR; TCRdb lists only in-frame clones, some missing. The repertoire holds roughly 180,000 clones, with almost 90% as singletons. This material consisted of peripheral blood, taken on day 0 of AZD1222 vaccination. These receptors originate from an adult in good health.

The chain combines TRBV6-5 with TRBJ1-2; D is unclear. Germline V gene data show CDR1 as MNHEY and CDR2 as SVGAGI. This CDR3 has 14 amino acids. V lost 0 bases, J lost 8 bases, and 13 bases lay in between. CDR3 nucleotides: TGTGCCAGCAGTTACTCGGGCACCGTGGAAGGCTACACCTTC. Translating gives CASSYSGTVEGYTF.

This clone has just a few counts. This chain joins TRBV5-6 and TRBJ1-2, with TRBD1 matching over 8 bases. The CDR3 runs 15 residues. Losses at the gene ends were 3 bases for V and 7 bases for J; bases not matched to a gene: 11. CDR1 is SGHDT and CDR2 is YYEEEE in the germline V gene. DNA of the CDR3: TGTGCCAGCAGCTGGGGCCCCGACAGGGGCGGTGGCTACACCTTC. It yields the protein CASSWGPDRGGGYTF.

V usage is TRBV24-1 and J usage is TRBJ1-5; TRBD1 matches at 7 bases. The V gene end was trimmed by 3 bases and the J gene end by 4 bases; junction bases not matched to a gene: 5. The CDR3 sequence is 15 residues long. Germline CDR1 is KGHDR and CDR2 is SFDVKD. Here the CDR3 reads CATSDPGQTNQPQHF. As DNA, the CDR3 is TGTGCCACCAGTGATCCGGGACAGACTAATCAGCCCCAGCATTTT.

Only one count was recorded for this clone. DNA for the CDR3: TGTGCCAGCAGTGTCGGACAGGGTTTGAGAGGCTATGGCTACACCTTC. Protein sequence: CASSVGQGLRGYGYTF. The chain couples TRBV6-1 to TRBJ1-2, with 8 positions matching TRBD1. The germline CDR1 and CDR2 sequences are MNHNS and SASEGT. The CDR3 runs 16 residues. The V gene end was trimmed by 4 bases and the J gene end by 4 bases; junction bases not matched to a gene: 11.

The chain couples TRBV3-1 (or the pseudogene TRBV3-2) to TRBJ2-2; TRBD1 matches at 8 bases. After removal of 7 bases from V and 3 bases from J, the junction contained 10 bases not matched to a gene. This CDR3 has 16 residues. Germline V CDR1 and CDR2: LGHDT, YNNKEL (reference sequence). The CDR3, as DNA: TGTGCCAGCAAATTCCTACAGGGGGGCGACACCGGGGAGCTGTTTTTT. Protein: CASKFLQGGDTGELFF.

This clone was observed a single time. The rearrangement joins TRBV7-3 to TRBJ2-5, with D perhaps matching TRBD2 (6 bases). Germline V gene sequence: CDR1 SGHTA, CDR2 FQGTGA. Between the trimmed V and J ends, which lost 4 bases and 4 bases, there was a span of 22 bases. The length of the CDR3 is 17 residues. CDR3 sequence: CASSYDPWRGGGETQYF. DNA of the CDR3: TGTGCCAGCAGCTACGACCCGTGGAGGGGCGGCGGAGAGACCCAGTACTTC.

The rearrangement links TRBV21-1 to TRBJ1-2. TRBV21-1 is a recognized pseudogene. CDR3 length: 13 amino acids. CDR3 DNA: TGTGCCAGCAGCAAAATGCCCGGCCGCTTCGACACCTTC. It encodes CASSKMPGRFDTF.

The chain recombines TRBV5-1 with TRBJ2-1; TRBD2 might be the D (5 bases). Per germline, CDR1 SGHRS and CDR2 YFSETQ. The CDR3 totals 14 residues. Between the trimmed V and J ends, which lost 0 bases and 7 bases, there was a span of 11 bases. CDR3 in amino acids: CASSLGGLSNEQFF. Written as DNA, the CDR3 is TGCGCCAGCAGCTTGGGAGGGCTTAGTAATGAGCAGTTCTTC.

The V call is TRBV4-2, the J call TRBJ2-1; unclear D gene. Trimming cost V 2 bases and J 4 bases, with 12 bases left between them. The CDR3 contains 15 residues. The germline V gene encodes CDR1 LGHNA and CDR2 YNFKEQ. CDR3 residues: CASSQLQLAYNEQFF. The CDR3 nucleotides are TGTGCCAGCAGCCAATTGCAACTGGCATACAATGAGCAGTTCTTC.

The chain recombines TRBV11-2 with TRBJ1-4; weak D call: TRBD1 (5 bases). The ends were cut back, 5 bases at V and 8 bases at J, with 6 bases in the middle. This CDR3 is built from 11 residues. In germline, CDR1 is SGHAT, CDR2 FQNNGV. The CDR3 DNA follows: TGTGCCAGCAGCGGGGGGGAAAAACTGTTTTTT. This gives the protein CASSGGEKLFF.

This chain uses TRBV7-9 with TRBJ1-2, with a weak D call TRBD1 (5 bases). The length of the CDR3 is 13 residues. Germline CDR1 reads SEHNR; CDR2 reads FQNEAQ (reference sequence). V was cut by 4 bases and J by 2 bases, with 8 bases left in between. For the CDR3, the DNA is TGTGCCAGCAGCTATCGGGACAACTATGGCTACACCTTC. Translation: CASSYRDNYGYTF. The full variable domain, completed using reference TRBV7-9 and TRBJ1-2, is DTGVSQNPRHKITKRGQNVTFRCDPISEHNRLYWYRQTLGQGPEFLTYFQNEAQLEKSRLLSDRFSAERPKGSFSTLEIQRTEQGDSAMYLCASSYRDNYGYTFGSGTRLTVV.

The chain carries TRBV5-4 and TRBJ2-1; possible D gene TRBD1, 6 bases. This CDR3 region has 13 residues. In germline, CDR1 is SGHNT, CDR2 YYREEE (reference sequence). The V gene lost 4 bases and the J gene lost 7 bases, with 12 bases spanning the gap. CDR3 sequence: CASSPTGRNEQFF. The DNA of the CDR3 is TGTGCCAGCAGCCCAACAGGGCGGAATGAGCAGTTCTTC.

The V gene is TRBV10-2, the J gene TRBJ1-2, with a tentative D call TRBD1 (5 bases). Germline V CDR1 and CDR2: WSHSY, SAAADI. This CDR3 has 14 residues. V lost 6 bases to trimming and J lost 2 bases, with 13 bases between them. The CDR3, as DNA: TGCGCCAGCAGCCCCACAGGACCAAACTATGGCTACACCTTC. It encodes CASSPTGPNYGYTF.

In DNA, the CDR3 is TGTGCCAGCAGCACTTCTACAGGGGTAAACTATGGCTACACCTTC. This translates into CASSTSTGVNYGYTF. The chain is built from TRBV7-9 and TRBJ1-2; TRBD1 aligns across 7 bases. CDR3 length equals 15 residues. With V trimmed by 5 bases and J by 2 bases, 8 bases remained unmatched. Germline V gives CDR1 SEHNR, CDR2 FQNEAQ (reference sequence).

V and J are TRBV7-8 and TRBJ1-3, with 7 bases identical to TRBD1. From germline, CDR1 is SGHVS and CDR2 FQNEAQ. The V and J ends lost 5 bases and 4 bases, in that order; junction bases with no gene match: 5. The CDR3 has 14 amino acids. The CDR3 bases are TGTGCCAGCAGCACAGGGGTAAGAGGAAACACCATATATTTT. Translating it yields CASSTGVRGNTIYF.

The V and J genes are TRBV24-1 and TRBJ2-1; the D is unclear. This CDR3 spans 14 amino acids. With 1 base removed from V and 5 bases from J, the gap between germline ends came to 8 bases. Looked up from germline, CDR1 is KGHDR and CDR2 is SFDVKD. The CDR3 is CATSDFGPNNEQFF. The DNA of the CDR3 is TGTGCCACCAGTGATTTTGGCCCAAACAATGAGCAGTTCTTC.

The V and J genes are TRBV7-9 and TRBJ1-4; 12 bases agree with TRBD1. The CDR3 contains 18 residues. V lost 2 bases and J lost 8; bases outside the gene matches: 12. Germline V gene lookup returns CDR1 SEHNR and CDR2 FQNEAQ (reference sequence). As DNA, the CDR3 is TGTGCCAGCAGCTTAAGATGGGGACAGGGGGCGCGAGGCGAAAAACTGTTTTTT. Translating it yields CASSLRWGQGARGEKLFF.

This CDR3 is CASSQDQINEQFF. CDR3 DNA: TGTGCCAGCAGCCAAGACCAGATAAATGAGCAGTTCTTC. V usage is TRBV3-1 (or the pseudogene TRBV3-2) and J usage is TRBJ2-1; D not resolved. Germline CDR1 and CDR2: LGHDT and YNNKEL (reference sequence). V was clipped by 0 bases and J by 7 bases, with 7 bases between them. This CDR3 comprises 13 residues.

The gene calls are TRBV15 and TRBJ1-4; TRBD1 matches at 8 bases. Germline CDR1 LNHNV, CDR2 YYDKDF (reference sequence). Trimming took 3 bases from V and 6 from J; bases not matched to a gene: 9. This CDR3 is built from 16 residues. In DNA form, the CDR3 reads TGTGCCACCAGCAGGGACCTGGGACAGGTTGATGAAAAACTGTTTTTT. Translated, it gives CATSRDLGQVDEKLFF. The entire variable domain, with the rest obtained from reference TRBV15 and TRBJ1-4, is as follows: DAMVIQNPRYQVTQFGKPVTLSCSQTLNHNVMYWYQQKSSQAPKLLFHYYDKDFNNEADTPDNFQSRRPNTSFCFLDIRSPGLGDTAMYLCATSRDLGQVDEKLFFGSGTQLSVL.

This chain joins TRBV4-1 and TRBJ2-7, with TRBD1 identical over 10 bases. Germline CDR1 MGHRA, CDR2 YSYEKL. This CDR3 comprises 16 residues. J was trimmed by 2 bases and V by 1 base; bases with no gene match: 5. The DNA for the CDR3 is TGCGCCAGCAGCCAAGGACCGGGACAGGGGACCTACGAGCAGTACTTC. It is translated as CASSQGPGQGTYEQYF.

The chain uses TRBV11-1 and TRBJ1-1; 11 bases fit TRBD1. CDR1 and CDR2 from the germline V gene are SGHAT and FQDESV (reference sequence). The CDR3 loop spans 16 amino acids. J lost 6 bases, V lost 3 bases, and 9 bases had no gene match. In DNA form, the CDR3 reads TGTGCCAGCAGCTTTGTTTCCCCGGGACAGGGGGCTGAAGCTTTCTTT. Translated, it gives CASSFVSPGQGAEAFF. The full variable domain, in which reference TRBV11-1 and TRBJ1-1 provide the parts outside the CDR3, is EAEVAQSPRYKITEKSQAVAFWCDPISGHATLYWYRQILGQGPELLVQFQDESVVDDSQLPKDRFSAERLKGVDSTLKIQPAELGDSAMYLCASSFVSPGQGAEAFFGQGTRLTVV.

This clone was picked up a small number of times. The chain couples TRBV7-8 to TRBJ1-1, with D perhaps TRBD1 (5 bases). V lost 5 bases to trimming and J lost 9 bases, with 16 bases between them. CDR3 length: 13 residues. Germline-derived CDR1 and CDR2 are SGHVS and FQNEAQ. The CDR3 region is CASSQNTGVKAFF. CDR3 sequence (DNA): TGTGCCAGCAGCCAAAATACGGGGGTTAAAGCTTTCTTT.

In its sample, this clone was seen once. The genes are TRBV29-1 and TRBJ1-4; D is unresolved. V was pared by 4 bases and J by 1 base, with 13 bases between. From germline, CDR1 is SQVTM and CDR2 ANQGSEA. The length of the CDR3 is 15 residues. The CDR3 coding sequence is TGCAGCGTTGCGACGGGAGCCGGAACTAATGAAAAACTGTTTTTT. Amino acid sequence: CSVATGAGTNEKLFF.

The rearrangement joins TRBV7-2 to TRBJ2-7; D may match TRBD1 or TRBD2 (6 bases each). Per germline, CDR1 SGHTA and CDR2 FQGNSA. CDR3 size: 13 residues. The V end lost 6 bases, the J end lost 0 bases, and 9 bases lay between the germline ends. CDR3 amino acids: CASRGGSSYEQYF. The CDR3 DNA reads TGTGCCAGCAGAGGGGGGAGCTCCTACGAGCAGTACTTC.

The chain joins TRBV30 to TRBJ2-5; no clear D gene. Trimming left V 2 bases short and J 5 bases short, with 12 bases between. CDR1 is GTSNPN and CDR2 is SVGIG in the germline V gene (reference sequence). The CDR3 is made up of 13 amino acids. The CDR3 loop reads CAWSLWSGETQYF. CDR3 coding DNA: TGTGCCTGGAGTCTCTGGTCCGGTGAGACCCAGTACTTC.

The chain recombines TRBV28 with TRBJ1-1; TRBD1 is a possible D gene (6 bases). CDR1 is MDHEN, CDR2 SYDVKM, per germline. There are 15 residues in the CDR3. The ends were cut back, 10 bases at V and 4 bases at J, with 22 bases in the middle. The CDR3 loop is CATIPRGQSRTEAFF. The CDR3 DNA sequence: TGTGCCACCATCCCCCGTGGACAGTCGCGCACTGAAGCTTTCTTT.

The V call is TRBV9, the J call TRBJ1-6; D might be TRBD1 (5 bases). This CDR3 spans 14 amino acids. V was trimmed by 0 bases and J by 7 bases, leaving 8 bases between them. Germline V gene data show CDR1 as SGDLS and CDR2 as YYNGEE. The CDR3: CASSVAGFNSPLHF. DNA of the CDR3: TGTGCCAGCAGCGTAGCAGGGTTCAATTCACCCCTCCACTTT.

Comment on this clone: Other DNA sequences in the same sample also yield this CDR3. The V and J genes are TRBV30 and TRBJ1-4, with D possibly TRBD1 on 5 matching bases. The CDR3 loop spans 13 amino acids. V lost 2 bases and J 8 bases, leaving 12 bases between the germline ends. Germline V gene data show CDR1 as GTSNPN and CDR2 as SVGIG (reference sequence). The DNA of the CDR3 is TGTGCCTGGAGTCCGCAGGGACGGGAAAAACTGTTTTTT. It encodes CAWSPQGREKLFF.

This chain links TRBV27 with TRBJ1-5; 8 bases match TRBD1. The CDR3 runs to 15 residues. CDR1 MNHEY and CDR2 SMNVEV come from the germline V gene (reference sequence). V lost 2 bases and J lost 3; bases outside the gene matches: 3. This CDR3 is CASSLGTGNNQPQHF. For the CDR3, the DNA is TGTGCCAGCAGTTTAGGGACAGGTAACAATCAGCCCCAGCATTTT.

The chain uses TRBV6-5 and TRBJ2-7; unclear D gene. Germline V gene data show CDR1 as MNHEY and CDR2 as SVGAGI. V was shortened by 6 bases and J by 8 bases, with 17 bases between the two germline ends. The length of the CDR3 is 13 residues. Here the CDR3 DNA reads TGTGCCAGCAGCCCAGGCCCCGATACCCAGCAGTACTTC. Protein sequence: CASSPGPDTQQYF.